The 21 T cell receptor beta chains listed next were all sequenced from one sample in a study of CD8 T cells in Susac syndrome. The RNA, roughly 0.45 to 1 ug, was put through reverse transcription using random hexamers. TCRdb used MiXCR to reprocess the immunoSEQ multiplex PCR reads, holding one entry per CDR3 protein. This table holds some 400,000 distinct CDR3 sequences, roughly 85% found once. Sequencing used CD8+ T cells from PBMCs. These receptors originate from a human donor with multiple sclerosis.

This sequence joins TRBV21-1 and TRBJ2-3; no check of the table's D call, TRBD2, against the DNA was made. TRBV21-1 is a pseudogene. CDR3 size: 18 residues. This CDR3 reads CASSRTRGTSGRRDTQYF. The CDR3 DNA is TGTGCCAGCAGCAGAACAAGAGGGACTAGCGGGAGACGGGATACGCAGTATTTT.

In this sample, this clonotype turned up once. The CDR3 is CASSPRTGDTYEQYF. The CDR3 DNA sequence: TGTGCCAGCTCACCGCGGACAGGGGACACTTACGAGCAGTACTTC. The gene calls are TRBV18 and TRBJ2-7, with 9 bases aligning to TRBD1. The germline CDR1 and CDR2 sequences are KGHSH and LQKENI. The CDR3 sequence is 15 residues long. V was pared by 3 bases and J by 4 bases, with 7 bases of the junction left unmatched.

The rearrangement joins TRBV30 to TRBJ2-2; D perhaps matches TRBD2 (6 bases). Germline values: CDR1 GTSNPN, CDR2 SVGIG (reference sequence). The length of the CDR3 is 13 residues. V lost 4 bases to trimming and J lost 8 bases, with 14 bases between them. The CDR3 nucleotides are TGTGCCTGGAAACCGGGGGTATCGGGGGAGCTGTTTTTT. Translation gives CAWKPGVSGELFF.

V usage is TRBV29-1 and J usage is TRBJ1-1, with a tentative D call TRBD1 (5 bases). Germline V gene data show CDR1 as SQVTM and CDR2 as ANQGSEA. V shed 6 bases and J shed 11 bases, with 22 bases lying between them. The CDR3 length is 13 residues. CDR3 coding DNA: TGCAGCGTCGGTGGGGGACGAGAGGGGCCGGCTTTCTTT. Amino acids: CSVGGGREGPAFF.

The gene calls are TRBV27 and TRBJ2-7; 9 bases map to TRBD1. The germline V gene has CDR1 MNHEY and CDR2 SMNVEV (reference sequence). This CDR3 has 14 residues. With 3 bases clipped from V and 5 bases from J, the junction kept 5 bases outside the gene matches. For the CDR3, the DNA is TGTGCCAGCAGTTTGGTACAGGGGGCCAACGAGCAGTACTTC. It codes for CASSLVQGANEQYF.

The genes are TRBV5-8 and TRBJ2-3, with D perhaps matching TRBD1 or TRBD2 (6 bases each). CDR1 SGHTS and CDR2 YDEGEE come from the germline V gene. V lost 3 bases and J lost 6, with 20 bases in between. The CDR3 runs to 16 residues. The chain's CDR3 is CASSSPRTAGGDTQYF. The DNA of the CDR3 is TGTGCCAGCAGCTCACCTAGGACAGCCGGGGGCGATACGCAGTATTTT.

The rearrangement uses TRBV6-5 and TRBJ2-2; D may be TRBD2 (6 bases). Germline V CDR1 and CDR2: MNHEY, SVGAGI. This CDR3 is 15 amino acids long. V was trimmed by 4 bases and J by 3 bases, leaving 12 bases between them. For the CDR3, the DNA is TGTGCCAGCAGTTTAAGAGGGACTTACACCGGGGAGCTGTTTTTT. It specifies CASSLRGTYTGELFF.

The CDR3 DNA follows: TGCAGCGTTCAGGACAGGCTCACCGGGGAGCTGTTTTTT. Its translation is CSVQDRLTGELFF. This chain links TRBV29-1 with TRBJ2-2, with 7 bases that match TRBD1. The length of the CDR3 is 13 residues. Looked up from germline, CDR1 is SQVTM and CDR2 is ANQGSEA. The trim removed 5 bases at V and 4 bases at J, leaving 4 bases unmatched.

The chain recombines TRBV6-5 with TRBJ2-7, with D tentatively TRBD1 (5 bases). The CDR3 contains 15 residues. V lost 5 bases, J lost 0 bases, and 14 bases lay in between. The germline gives CDR1 MNHEY, CDR2 SVGAGI. The CDR3: CASSLDSSSSYEQYF. As DNA, the CDR3 is TGTGCCAGCAGTCTCGACAGTTCGAGCTCCTACGAGCAGTACTTC.

CDR3 in amino acids: CATSRPGTGDNEQFF. Written as DNA, the CDR3 is TGTGCCACCAGCAGACCAGGGACAGGGGACAATGAGCAGTTCTTC. The chain joins TRBV15 to TRBJ2-1; 10 bases align to TRBD1. J gave up 5 bases and V 2 bases, and 3 bases lay outside the gene matches. Germline CDR1 and CDR2: LNHNV and YYDKDF (reference sequence). The CDR3 is 15 residues long.

The chain is built from TRBV4-1 and TRBJ2-1; D unresolved. Germline lookup yields CDR1 MGHRA and CDR2 YSYEKL. This CDR3 region has 15 residues. Trimming removed 1 base at V and 6 bases at J, with 13 bases between. The CDR3 DNA reads as TGCGCCAGCAGCCAAGGGCGCCTATCGGGCAATGAGCAGTTCTTC. Its protein is CASSQGRLSGNEQFF.

About this clonotype: The junction shows a germline mismatch at one end, possibly a read error. The chain recombines TRBV27 with TRBJ1-5; no clear D gene. The CDR3 has 14 residues. CDR1 MNHEY and CDR2 SMNVEV come from the germline V gene (reference sequence). The CDR3 DNA reads as TGTGCCAGCAGTTTCTATCCCTCCAATAAGCCCCAGCATTTT. This encodes CASSFYPSNKPQHF.

This clonotype has a handful of counts. CDR3 nucleotide sequence: TGTGCCAGCAGTTACGAAAGGGTAACCAGTGGCTACACCTTC. Protein product: CASSYERVTSGYTF. This chain links TRBV6-5 with TRBJ1-2; D is ambiguous. CDR1 MNHEY and CDR2 SVGAGI come from the germline V gene. With 2 bases removed from V and 7 bases from J, the gap between germline ends came to 14 bases. This CDR3 region has 14 residues.

The chain joins TRBV6-4 to TRBJ1-2; 8 positions agree with TRBD1. The V and J ends lost 3 bases and 5 bases, in that order; junction bases with no gene match: 2. Germline V gene data show CDR1 as MRHNA and CDR2 as SNTAGT. This CDR3 comprises 13 residues. The CDR3 loop reads CASSEGQGYGYTF. CDR3 nucleotides: TGTGCCAGCAGTGAAGGACAGGGTTATGGCTACACCTTC.

The chain has TRBV10-3 and TRBJ2-7; D is unresolved. Trimming took off 4 bases at V and 9 bases at J, with 16 bases between the two ends. The CDR3 extends over 13 amino acids. Germline CDR1 is ENHRY and CDR2 is SYGVKD. CDR3 nucleotide sequence: TGTGCCATCAGTGGACCGAGATCTTCGGGGCAGTACTTC. It is translated as CAISGPRSSGQYF.

The chain links TRBV11-2 to TRBJ2-7; a weak D match, TRBD2 (6 bases). The CDR3 has 14 residues. Germline CDR1 SGHAT, CDR2 FQNNGV. V was pared by 5 bases and J by 5 bases, with 16 bases between. CDR3 amino acids: CASSNSEGPHEQYF. In DNA form, the CDR3 reads TGTGCCAGCAGCAACTCGGAGGGCCCCCACGAGCAGTACTTC.

The V gene is TRBV6-1, the J gene TRBJ2-7; D may be TRBD1 or TRBD2 (5 bases each). This CDR3 is built from 14 residues. The germline V and J ends were trimmed by 5 bases and 4 bases, with 15 bases remaining between them. Germline V gene sequence: CDR1 MNHNS, CDR2 SASEGT. The CDR3 coding sequence is TGTGCCAGCAGTCCGGGACCAGGGATTTACGAGCAGTACTTC. It yields the protein CASSPGPGIYEQYF.

This chain joins TRBV12-5 and TRBJ2-3, with a possible D match to TRBD2 (6 bases). Germline V gene data show CDR1 as LGHNT and CDR2 as FRNRAP. V was shortened by 3 bases and J by 7 bases, with 17 bases between the two germline ends. The length of the CDR3 is 15 residues. This CDR3 is CASGFGDFRINTQYF. The CDR3 DNA reads as TGTGCTAGTGGTTTTGGGGACTTTCGTATCAATACGCAGTATTTT.

This clonotype occurred once. The V and J genes are TRBV5-6 and TRBJ2-5; 8 bases agree with TRBD1. V shed 2 bases, J shed 3 bases, and the junction held 6 bases outside the gene matches. The CDR3 covers 15 residues. CDR1 and CDR2 (germline): SGHDT, YYEEEE. The chain's CDR3 is CASSFLAQGEETQYF. The DNA of the CDR3 is TGTGCCAGCAGCTTTCTCGCACAGGGGGAAGAGACCCAGTACTTC. The whole variable domain, remainder taken from reference TRBV5-6 and TRBJ2-5, is DAGVTQSPTHLIKTRGQQVTLRCSPKSGHDTVSWYQQALGQGPQFIFQYYEEEERQRGNFPDRFSGHQFPNYSSELNVNALLLGDSALYLCASSFLAQGEETQYFGPGTRLLVL.

Here the CDR3 DNA reads TGTGCCAGCAGCTTAGCCAGCGGGTTCGACAGCCCCTATGAAGCTTTCTTT. Translation: CASSLASGFDSPYEAFF. This chain connects TRBV11-2 to TRBJ1-1; D is perhaps TRBD1 (5 bases). CDR1 and CDR2 (germline): SGHAT, FQNNGV. CDR3 size: 17 residues. Trimming removed 1 base at V and 7 bases at J, with 22 bases between.

This chain connects TRBV5-6 to TRBJ2-7; D not certain. CDR3 length equals 15 residues. Germline CDR1 reads SGHDT; CDR2 reads YYEEEE. The ends were cut back, 2 bases at V and 3 bases at J, with 15 bases in the middle. CDR3 sequence: CASSFFTTVDYEQYF. The CDR3 DNA is TGTGCCAGCAGCTTTTTCACCACCGTCGACTACGAGCAGTACTTC. Combining the CDR3 with reference TRBV5-6 and TRBJ2-7 gives the whole variable domain DAGVTQSPTHLIKTRGQQVTLRCSPKSGHDTVSWYQQALGQGPQFIFQYYEEEERQRGNFPDRFSGHQFPNYSSELNVNALLLGDSALYLCASSFFTTVDYEQYFGPGTRLTVT.